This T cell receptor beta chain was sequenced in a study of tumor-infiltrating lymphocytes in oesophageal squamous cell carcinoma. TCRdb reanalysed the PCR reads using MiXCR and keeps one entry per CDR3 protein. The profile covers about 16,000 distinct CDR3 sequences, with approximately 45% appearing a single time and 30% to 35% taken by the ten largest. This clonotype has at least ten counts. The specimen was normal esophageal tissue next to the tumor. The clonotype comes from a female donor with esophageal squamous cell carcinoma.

The CDR3 here is CASSLQDTDYGYTF. The CDR3 nucleotides read TGCGCCAGCAGCTTGCAGGACACGGACTATGGCTACACCTTC. The chain uses TRBV5-1 and TRBJ1-2; the D gene is possibly TRBD1 (5 bases). Trimming removed 1 base from V and 3 bases from J, with 10 bases in between. The length of the CDR3 is 14 residues. Germline CDR1 and CDR2: SGHRS and YFSETQ.